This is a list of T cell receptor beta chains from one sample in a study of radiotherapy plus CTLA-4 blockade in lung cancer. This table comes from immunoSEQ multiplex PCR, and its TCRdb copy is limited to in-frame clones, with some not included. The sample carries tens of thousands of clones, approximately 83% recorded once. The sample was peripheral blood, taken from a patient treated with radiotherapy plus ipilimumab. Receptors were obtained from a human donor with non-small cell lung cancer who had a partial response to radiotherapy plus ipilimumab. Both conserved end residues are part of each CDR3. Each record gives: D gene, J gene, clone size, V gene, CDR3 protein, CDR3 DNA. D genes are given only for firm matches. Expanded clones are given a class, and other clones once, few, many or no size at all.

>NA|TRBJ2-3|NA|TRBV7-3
CASSLTGAPDTQYF
TGTGCCAGCAGCTTAACGGGAGCGCCAGATACGCAGTATTTT
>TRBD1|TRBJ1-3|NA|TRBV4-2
CASNDRDNGNTIYF
TGTGCCAGCAACGACAGGGACAATGGAAACACCATATATTTT
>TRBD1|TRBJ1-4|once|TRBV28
CASSPSSGGFNEKLFF
TGTGCCAGCAGCCCGTCTTCAGGGGGGTTTAATGAAAAACTGTTTTTT
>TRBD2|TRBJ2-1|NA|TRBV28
CATAPGGLNEQFF
TGTGCCACCGCACCGGGAGGGCTCAATGAGCAGTTCTTC
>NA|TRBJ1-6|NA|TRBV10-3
CAIRGGSSYNSPLHF
TGTGCCATCAGGGGGGGGAGCTCCTATAATTCACCCCTCCACTTT
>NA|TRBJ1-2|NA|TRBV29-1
CSVVGGFNYGYTF
TGCAGCGTTGTAGGAGGCTTTAACTATGGCTACACCTTC
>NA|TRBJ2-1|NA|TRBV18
CASSGLTIYNEQFF
TGTGCCAGCTCAGGACTAACAATTTACAATGAGCAGTTCTTC
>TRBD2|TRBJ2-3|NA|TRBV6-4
CASRGGGTDTQYF
TGTGCCTCTCGCGGGGGGGGCACAGATACGCAGTATTTT
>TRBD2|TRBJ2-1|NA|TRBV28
CASSLASGRAQYNEQFF
TGTGCCAGCAGTTTGGCTAGCGGGAGGGCCCAATACAATGAGCAGTTCTTC
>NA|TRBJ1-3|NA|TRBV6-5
CASSSPGVGGNTIYF
TGTGCCAGCAGTTCTCCGGGGGTTGGTGGAAACACCATATATTTT
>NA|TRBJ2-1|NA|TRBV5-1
CASSVTGFGYNEQFF
TGCGCCAGCAGCGTAACAGGGTTTGGCTACAATGAGCAGTTCTTC
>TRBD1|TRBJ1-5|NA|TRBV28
CASKTGSSQPQHF
TGTGCCAGCAAGACAGGGTCGAGTCAGCCCCAGCATTTT
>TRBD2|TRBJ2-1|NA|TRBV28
CASTTWRETSGRNNEQFF
TGTGCCAGCACCACCTGGCGGGAGACTAGCGGGAGGAATAATGAGCAGTTCTTC
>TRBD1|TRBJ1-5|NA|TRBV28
CASRPRTGGHHQPQHF
TGTGCCAGCAGACCTAGGACAGGGGGCCACCATCAGCCCCAGCATTTT
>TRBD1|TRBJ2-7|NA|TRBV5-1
CAIQEPQGVYEQYF
TGCGCCATCCAAGAACCGCAGGGGGTCTACGAGCAGTACTTC
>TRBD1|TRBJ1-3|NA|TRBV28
CASSLRTGGTYF
TGTGCCAGCAGTTTAAGAACAGGGGGAACATATTTT
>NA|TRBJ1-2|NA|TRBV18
CASSREFQYGYTF
TGTGCCAGCTCAAGGGAGTTCCAATATGGCTACACCTTC
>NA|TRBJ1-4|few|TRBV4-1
CASSQGPDSNEKLFF
TGCGCCAGCAGCCAAGGCCCGGACAGCAATGAAAAACTGTTTTTT
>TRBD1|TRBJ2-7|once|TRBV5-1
CASSFSMGQGSHEQYF
TGCGCCAGCAGCTTTTCAATGGGACAGGGTAGCCACGAGCAGTACTTC
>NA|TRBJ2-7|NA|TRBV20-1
CSAIRGYEQYF
TGCAGTGCCATCAGGGGATACGAGCAGTACTTC
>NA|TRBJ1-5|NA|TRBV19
CASSTQTGPGNQPQHF
TGTGCCAGTAGTACCCAGACAGGTCCGGGCAATCAGCCCCAGCATTTT
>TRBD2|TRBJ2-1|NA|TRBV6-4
CASSDSTSGNEQFF
TGTGCCAGCAGTGACTCGACTAGCGGGAATGAGCAGTTCTTC
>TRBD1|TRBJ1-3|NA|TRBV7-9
CASSFGQGLSSGNTIYF
TGTGCCAGCAGCTTCGGACAGGGACTGAGCTCTGGAAACACCATATATTTT
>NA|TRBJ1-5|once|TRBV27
CASSPRLGQYNQPQHF
TGTGCCAGCAGTCCCCGACTCGGACAGTACAATCAGCCCCAGCATTTT
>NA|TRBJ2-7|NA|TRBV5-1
CASQVGPQGEQYF
TGCGCCAGCCAGGTCGGGCCTCAGGGCGAGCAGTACTTC
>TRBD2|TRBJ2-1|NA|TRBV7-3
CASSLSSGRNNEQFF
TGTGCCAGCAGCTTAAGTAGCGGGAGGAACAATGAGCAGTTCTTC
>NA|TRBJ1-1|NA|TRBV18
CASSRSRGINTEAFF
TGTGCCAGTTCTAGGAGTCGGGGGATTAACACTGAAGCTTTCTTT
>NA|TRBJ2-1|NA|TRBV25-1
CASSESLFQVPYNEQFF
TGTGCCAGCAGTGAGTCTCTTTTCCAGGTACCCTACAATGAGCAGTTCTTC
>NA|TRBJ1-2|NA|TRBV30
CAWSGVGRAPYAGYTF
TGTGCCTGGAGTGGAGTGGGCAGGGCCCCTTATGCGGGGTACACCTTC